Listed below are T cell receptor beta chains from one sample, sequenced in a study of cytomegalovirus exposure and HLA in healthy donors. Some clones are missing from TCRdb's copy, which holds only in-frame ones; the method was immunoSEQ multiplex PCR. The repertoire holds fewer than 200,000 clones, 85% seen once, with just over 2.5% in the top ten. The sequencing sample was made of PBMCs. The origin of the receptors is a young man in good health and CMV-seropositive. Each CDR3 is given with its conserved first and last residue. The D gene is left open where the match is weak. Clone size appears in some rows only: once, few, many, or a class for an expanded clone.

TRBD2	TRBV13	NA	TRBJ2-5	TGTGCCAGCAGCTCTCCCCAGGATAGCGGGAACCAAGAGACCCAGTACTTC	CASSSPQDSGNQETQYF
TRBD1	TRBV19	NA	TRBJ1-1	TGTGCCAGTAGTATTGGGACAGGGTTCGACGGTCTGAACACTGAAGCTTTCTTT	CASSIGTGFDGLNTEAFF
NA	TRBV4-2	NA	TRBJ2-5	TGTGCCAGCTCGCGGGTCGGAGAGACCCAGTACTTC	CASSRVGETQYF
TRBD2	TRBV27	NA	TRBJ2-1	TGTGCCAGCAGTCCGTATCTAGCGGGAGGGCCGGGCGAGCAGTTCTTC	CASSPYLAGGPGEQFF
TRBD1	TRBV5-5	NA	TRBJ1-4	TGTGCCAGCAGCTTCTCCTTGCCAGGGGGTGAAAAACTGTTTTTT	CASSFSLPGGEKLFF
NA	TRBV7-9	NA	TRBJ1-1	TGTGCCAGCAGCCTCCCTTCGGGAGATGGGAAAACTGAAGCTTTCTTT	CASSLPSGDGKTEAFF
NA	TRBV11-3	NA	TRBJ2-5	TGTGCCAGCAGCTTATCGCTAGTCGAGACCCAGTACTTC	CASSLSLVETQYF
NA	TRBV15	NA	TRBJ1-1	TGTGCCACCAAGACACCTCTTAACACTGAAGCTTTCTTT	CATKTPLNTEAFF
NA	TRBV4-1	NA	TRBJ1-1	TGCGCCAGCAGCCCAGGACAGCAGAACACTGAAGCTTTCTTT	CASSPGQQNTEAFF
TRBD1	TRBV9	NA	TRBJ2-1	TGTGCCAGCAGTAAGACAGGGGGCACCTACAATGAGCAGTTCTTC	CASSKTGGTYNEQFF
NA	TRBV5-1	NA	TRBJ2-1	TGCGCCAGCGCCATAGCGGCCCACAATGAGCAGTTCTTC	CASAIAAHNEQFF
NA	TRBV9	NA	TRBJ2-1	TGTGCCAGCAGCGTAGGATGGGCCAATGAGCAGTTCTTC	CASSVGWANEQFF
NA	TRBV15	NA	TRBJ2-1	TGTGCCACCAGCAGAGATAAGGGACTGGTGTACAATGAGCAGTTCTTC	CATSRDKGLVYNEQFF
NA	TRBV4-2	NA	TRBJ2-1	TGTGCCAGCAGCCCCTTGGCCAGGGCCTACAATGAGCAGTTCTTC	CASSPLARAYNEQFF
NA	TRBV1	NA	TRBJ2-1	TGCACCAGCAGCCAAGAACAAAGGATCTACTGGAGCAATTTTGACAATGAGCAGTTCTTC	CTSSQEQRIYWSNFDNEQFF
TRBD2	TRBV18	NA	TRBJ2-5	TGTGCCAGCTCGCCGCGGACTAGTGGGCAAGAGACCCAGTACTTC	CASSPRTSGQETQYF
NA	TRBV2	few	TRBJ1-1	TGTGCCAGCAGTCCCGACATTCCCACTGAAGCTTTCTTT	CASSPDIPTEAFF
NA	TRBV6-5	NA	TRBJ2-7	TGTGCCAGCACGGACGTAGCGGCGACTTCCTACGAGCAGTACTTC	CASTDVAATSYEQYF
NA	TRBV7-6	NA	TRBJ2-2	TGTGCCAGCAGCTTAAGGTTCGGGACCGGGGAGCTGTTTTTT	CASSLRFGTGELFF
NA	TRBV19	NA	TRBJ1-1	TGTGCCAGTAGTCCGGGGGTTATCGAAGCTTTCTTT	CASSPGVIEAFF
TRBD1	TRBV14	NA	TRBJ2-2	TGTGCCAGCAGCCAAGCTCCTGTCAGGACAGGTCCGAACACCGGGGAGCTGTTTTTT	CASSQAPVRTGPNTGELFF
TRBD1	TRBV19	NA	TRBJ1-2	TGTGCCAGTAGTGCAAGAGCTCGGAGGACAGGGGATGGCTACACCTTC	CASSARARRTGDGYTF
TRBD1	TRBV28	NA	TRBJ1-2	TGTGCCAGCAGTTTATCGGGACAGCTTAACTATGGCTACACCTTC	CASSLSGQLNYGYTF
NA	TRBV29-1	NA	TRBJ2-1	TGCAGCGTCGCTACGGGACTTACCTACAATGAGCAGTTCTTC	CSVATGLTYNEQFF
NA	TRBV7-2	NA	TRBJ2-3	TGTGCCAGCAGCTTAGGAGGGCCTCCGGATACGCAGTATTTT	CASSLGGPPDTQYF
TRBD1	TRBV6-5	NA	TRBJ1-1	TGTGCCAGCACGAGACAGGGGGCCACTGAAGCTTTCTTT	CASTRQGATEAFF
TRBD1	TRBV2	NA	TRBJ2-5	TGTGCCAGCAGGCCCGACAGGGCACCCTGGGAGCAGTACTTC	CASRPDRAPWEQYF
TRBD1	TRBV5-1	NA	TRBJ2-1	TGCGCCAGCAGCTTACAGGGGGCCCTTTACAATGAGCAGTTCTTC	CASSLQGALYNEQFF
NA	TRBV7-2	once	TRBJ2-1	TGTGCCAGCAGCTTAGCGGGCAGAGGGGGAACTTATGAGCAGTTCTTC	CASSLAGRGGTYEQFF
TRBD2	TRBV19	NA	TRBJ2-2	TGTGCCAGTAGTCTAGCGGGTAACACCGGGGAGCTGTTTTTT	CASSLAGNTGELFF
TRBD2	TRBV6-1	few	TRBJ2-1	TGTGCCAGCAGTGCTCTGGCGGGAGGATCCTACAATGAGCAGTTCTTC	CASSALAGGSYNEQFF
NA	TRBV27	NA	TRBJ2-3	TGTGCCAGCAGTTTAAGCAGGGCAGGCCTAGATACGCAGTATTTT	CASSLSRAGLDTQYF
TRBD1	TRBV11-3	NA	TRBJ1-3	TGTGCCAGCAGCTCTCCGGGACAGGGGACCGGAAACACCATATATTTT	CASSSPGQGTGNTIYF
TRBD1	TRBV5-1	NA	TRBJ2-1	TGCGCCAGCAGCCCCCACCCGGGACAGGGGGCGAATGAGCAGTTCTTC	CASSPHPGQGANEQFF
TRBD1	TRBV5-6	few	TRBJ1-1	TGTGCCAGCAGCTCCGGGACAGGGAACACTGAAGCTTTCTTT	CASSSGTGNTEAFF
NA	TRBV7-2	NA	TRBJ2-6	TGTGCCAGCAGCTCCAGACTAGGGAGCTCTGGGGCCAACGTCCTGACTTTC	CASSSRLGSSGANVLTF
NA	TRBV13	NA	TRBJ2-1	TGTGCCAGCAGCCCTCCGGCGGGGGCACTACATGAGCAGTTCTTC	CASSPPAGALHEQFF
TRBD1	TRBV2	NA	TRBJ2-1	TGTGCCAGCAGAGGGGGCCGACGGGATGAGCAGTTCTTC	CASRGGRRDEQFF
TRBD1	TRBV9	NA	TRBJ2-5	TGTGCCAGCAGCTTTATGACAGGGGGAGGCCAAGAGACCCAGTACTTC	CASSFMTGGGQETQYF
NA	TRBV5-5	NA	TRBJ1-2	TGTGCCAGCAGCTTTACCGGGAGTCCCTATGGCTACACCTTC	CASSFTGSPYGYTF
TRBD1	TRBV2	NA	TRBJ1-2	TGTGCCAGCAGTGCTTGGACAGGGTGGGATGGCTACACCTTC	CASSAWTGWDGYTF
NA	TRBV6-1	NA	TRBJ1-1	TGTGCCAGCAGTGAAATCTGGGGGGGCTGGGGGGACACTGAAGCTTTCTTT	CASSEIWGGWGDTEAFF
TRBD2	TRBV29-1	NA	TRBJ2-1	TGCAGCGTTGGGAGCGGGAGCGGAGCCTACAATGAGCAGTTCTTC	CSVGSGSGAYNEQFF
TRBD1	TRBV2	few	TRBJ1-4	TGTGCCAGCGAAGACAGGGGGCTGGTGGGTACTAATGAAAAACTGTTTTTT	CASEDRGLVGTNEKLFF
NA	TRBV7-9	NA	TRBJ1-2	TGTTCCAGCAGCCCCTCGCGACTTAACTATGGCTACACCTTC	CSSSPSRLNYGYTF
NA	TRBV7-2	NA	TRBJ2-3	TGTGCCAGCAGCTTAGTGAGGGGGAGAGCAGATACGCAGTATTTT	CASSLVRGRADTQYF
NA	TRBV6-5	NA	TRBJ2-7	TGTGCCAGCAGTTACCCGCGGGCCGGCTCCTACGAGCAGTACTTC	CASSYPRAGSYEQYF
TRBD1	TRBV7-2	NA	TRBJ1-2	TGTGCCAGCAGCAGGACAGGGGGTACTTGGCGCTACACCTTC	CASSRTGGTWRYTF
TRBD1	TRBV6-5	NA	TRBJ1-2	TGTGCCAGCAGTTACTCCGCCGGGACAGGGGAATATGGCTACACCTTC	CASSYSAGTGEYGYTF
NA	TRBV6-4	NA	TRBJ2-1	TGTGCCAGCAGTGACACATCCTACAATGAGCAGTTCTTC	CASSDTSYNEQFF
NA	TRBV6-5	NA	TRBJ2-1	TGTGCCAGCAGTGGGGCGGGGACCTACAATGAGCAGTTCTTC	CASSGAGTYNEQFF
NA	TRBV19	NA	TRBJ2-1	TGTGCCAGTAGTATAGGGAGAAACAATGAGCAGTTCTTC	CASSIGRNNEQFF
NA	TRBV6-1	NA	TRBJ2-7	TGTGCCAGCACGGGTTACGGCCTCTACGAGCAGTACTTC	CASTGYGLYEQYF
NA	TRBV19	once	TRBJ1-5	TGTGCCGCCAGTAGTATCTGGGGAGGTGGTCAGCCCCAGCATTTT	CAASSIWGGGQPQHF